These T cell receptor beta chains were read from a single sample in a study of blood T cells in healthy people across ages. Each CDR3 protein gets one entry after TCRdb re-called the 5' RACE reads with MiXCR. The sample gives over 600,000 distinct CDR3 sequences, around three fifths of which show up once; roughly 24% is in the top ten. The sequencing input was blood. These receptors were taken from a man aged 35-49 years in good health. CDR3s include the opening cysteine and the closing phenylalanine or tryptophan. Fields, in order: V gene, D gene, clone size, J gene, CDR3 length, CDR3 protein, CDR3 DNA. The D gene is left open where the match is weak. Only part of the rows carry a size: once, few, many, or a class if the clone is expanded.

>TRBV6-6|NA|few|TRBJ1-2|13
CLLGGGSNYGYTF
TGTCTTCTCGGGGGCGGAAGTAACTATGGCTACACCTTC
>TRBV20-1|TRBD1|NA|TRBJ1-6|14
CSARGDRGNSPLHF
TGCAGTGCTAGAGGGGACAGGGGGAATTCACCCCTCCACTTT
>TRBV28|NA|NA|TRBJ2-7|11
CASAYSYEQYF
TGTGCCAGTGCCTATTCCTACGAGCAGTACTTC
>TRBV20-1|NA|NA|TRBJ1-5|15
CSARDGGRSNQPQHF
TGCAGTGCTAGAGACGGGGGGCGCAGCAATCAGCCCCAGCATTTT
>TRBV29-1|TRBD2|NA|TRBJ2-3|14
CSVGTSGSGDTQYF
TGCAGCGTAGGGACTAGCGGGAGTGGAGATACGCAGTATTTT
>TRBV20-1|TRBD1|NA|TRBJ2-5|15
CSARDLDRVSETQYF
TGCAGTGCTAGAGATCTCGACAGGGTATCGGAGACCCAGTACTTC
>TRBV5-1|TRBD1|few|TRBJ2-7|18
CASSRYNRQGLTGYEQYF
TGCGCCAGCAGCAGGTACAATAGACAGGGCCTCACTGGGTACGAGCAGTACTTC
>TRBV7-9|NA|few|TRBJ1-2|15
CASSLDTVQTYGYTF
TGTGCCAGCAGCTTAGACACCGTCCAAACCTATGGCTACACCTTC
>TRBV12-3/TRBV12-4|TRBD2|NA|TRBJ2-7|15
CASSDPLAGVLEQYF
TGTGCCAGCAGCGACCCACTAGCGGGAGTTCTCGAGCAGTACTTC
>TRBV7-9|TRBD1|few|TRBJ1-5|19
CASSSLGGGRGVSNQPQHF
TGTGCCAGCAGCTCCCTAGGAGGGGGCAGGGGAGTTAGCAATCAGCCCCAGCATTTT
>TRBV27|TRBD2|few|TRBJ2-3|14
CASIGTSGTDTQYF
TGTGCCAGCATCGGGACTAGCGGCACAGATACGCAGTATTTT
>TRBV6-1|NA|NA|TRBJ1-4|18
CASSPGLTTETTNEKLFF
TGTGCCAGCAGTCCCGGGCTAACCACTGAGACGACTAATGAAAAACTGTTTTTT
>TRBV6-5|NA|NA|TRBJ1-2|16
CASSWDFYNQNYGYTF
TGTGCCAGCAGCTGGGACTTTTATAATCAGAACTATGGCTACACCTTC
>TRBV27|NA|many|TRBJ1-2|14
CASSFSGGRYGYTF
TGTGCCAGCAGTTTTAGTGGGGGCCGCTATGGCTACACCTTC
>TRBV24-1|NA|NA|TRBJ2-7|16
CATSDLGGLSYNEQYF
TGTGCCACCAGTGATTTGGGGGGGCTATCCTACAATGAGCAGTACTTC
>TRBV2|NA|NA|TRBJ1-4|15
CASSETQGFNEKLFF
TGTGCCAGCAGCGAGACACAGGGTTTTAATGAAAAACTGTTTTTT
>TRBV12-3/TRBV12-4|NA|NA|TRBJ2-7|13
CASSLSGFVEQYF
TGTGCCAGCAGTTTAAGTGGCTTCGTCGAGCAGTACTTC
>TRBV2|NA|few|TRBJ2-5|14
CASKNYPEAETQYF
TGTGCCAGCAAAAACTACCCTGAAGCAGAGACCCAGTACTTC
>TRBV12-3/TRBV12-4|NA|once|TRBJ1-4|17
CASSLASARPTNEKLFF
TGTGCCAGCAGTTTAGCGTCAGCTCGGCCAACTAATGAAAAACTGTTTTTT
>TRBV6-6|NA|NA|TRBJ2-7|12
CASSYQVYEQYF
TGTGCCAGCAGTTACCAGGTCTACGAGCAGTACTTC
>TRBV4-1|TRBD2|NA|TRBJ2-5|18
CASSQGTSGRPYQETQYF
TGCGCCAGCAGCCAAGGGACTAGCGGAAGGCCGTACCAAGAGACCCAGTACTTC
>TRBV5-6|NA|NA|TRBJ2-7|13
CASSLTENYEQYF
TGTGCCAGCAGCTTGACGGAGAACTACGAGCAGTACTTC
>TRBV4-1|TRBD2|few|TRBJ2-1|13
CASSPRGGAGEFF
TGCGCCAGCAGCCCCCGGGGCGGGGCGGGAGAGTTCTTC
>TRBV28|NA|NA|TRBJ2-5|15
CASSLVETVQETQYF
TGTGCCAGCAGTTTGGTGGAGACCGTTCAAGAGACCCAGTACTTC
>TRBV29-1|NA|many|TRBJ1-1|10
CSGAITEAFF
TGCAGCGGTGCAATAACTGAAGCTTTCTTT
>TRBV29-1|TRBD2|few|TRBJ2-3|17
CSVDSREGSSGTDTQYF
TGCAGCGTTGATTCGCGGGAGGGTTCTTCGGGCACAGATACGCAGTATTTT
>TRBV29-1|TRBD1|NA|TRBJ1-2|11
CSLTGDYGYTF
TGCAGCCTGACAGGGGACTATGGCTACACCTTC
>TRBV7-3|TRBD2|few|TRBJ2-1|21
CASSLILLAGGKAGAYNEQFF
TGTGCCAGCAGCTTAATTCTACTAGCGGGGGGGAAGGCCGGGGCCTACAATGAGCAGTTCTTC
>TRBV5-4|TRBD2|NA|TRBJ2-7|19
CASSSLTGGHRGPYNEQYF
TGTGCCAGCAGCTCCCTAACGGGGGGTCATCGGGGTCCCTACAATGAGCAGTACTTC
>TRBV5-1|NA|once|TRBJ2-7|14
CASGSAGTSGEQYF
TGCGCCAGCGGGTCGGCGGGAACCTCCGGCGAGCAGTACTTC
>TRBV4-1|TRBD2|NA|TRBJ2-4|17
CASSPSGRETTKNIQYF
TGCGCCAGCAGCCCTTCCGGGCGGGAGACGACCAAAAACATTCAGTACTTC
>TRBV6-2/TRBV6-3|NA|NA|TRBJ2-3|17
CASSYYGGGTSTDTQYF
TGTGCCAGCAGTTACTACGGGGGCGGCACCAGCACAGATACGCAGTATTTT
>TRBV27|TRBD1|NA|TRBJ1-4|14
CASRKQGWGEKLFF
TGTGCCAGCAGGAAACAGGGGTGGGGTGAAAAACTGTTTTTT
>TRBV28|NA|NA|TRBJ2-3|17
CASSLSVAESPTDTQYF
TGTGCCAGCAGTTTATCGGTAGCGGAGAGCCCCACAGATACGCAGTATTTT
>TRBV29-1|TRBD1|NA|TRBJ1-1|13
CSATGGYDTEAFF
TGCAGCGCGACAGGGGGGTATGATACTGAAGCTTTCTTT
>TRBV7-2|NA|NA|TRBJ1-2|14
CASSPLGGNYGYTF
TGTGCCAGCAGCCCCTTGGGGGGGAACTATGGCTACACCTTC
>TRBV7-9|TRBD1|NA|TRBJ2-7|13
CASSSTQGWEQYF
TGTGCCAGCAGCTCAACACAGGGGTGGGAGCAGTACTTC
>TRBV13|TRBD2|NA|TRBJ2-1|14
CASRREVAYNEQFF
TGTGCCAGCAGGCGGGAGGTGGCCTACAATGAGCAGTTCTTC
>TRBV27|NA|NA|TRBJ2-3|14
CASSPETRPDMQYF
TGTGCCAGCAGTCCAGAGACCCGGCCAGATATGCAGTATTTT
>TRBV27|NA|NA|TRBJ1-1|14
CASSLQGRYTEAFF
TGTGCCAGCAGTTTACAGGGGAGGTACACTGAAGCTTTCTTT
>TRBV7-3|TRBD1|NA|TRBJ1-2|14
CASSPGQGVGGYTF
TGTGCCAGCAGCCCCGGACAGGGGGTAGGTGGCTACACCTTC
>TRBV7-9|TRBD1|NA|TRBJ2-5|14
CASSTTGTQETQYF
TGTGCCAGCAGCACGACAGGGACACAAGAGACCCAGTACTTC
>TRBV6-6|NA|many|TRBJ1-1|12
CASRTWEGEAFF
TGTGCCAGCAGAACTTGGGAGGGAGAAGCTTTCTTT
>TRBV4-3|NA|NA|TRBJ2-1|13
CASSQDPNNEQFF
TGCGCCAGCAGCCAAGATCCGAACAATGAGCAGTTCTTC
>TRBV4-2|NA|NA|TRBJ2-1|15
CASSQEWQGHNEQFF
TGTGCCAGCAGCCAAGAGTGGCAGGGCCACAATGAGCAGTTCTTC
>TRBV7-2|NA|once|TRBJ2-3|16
CASSLDISPSTDTRYF
TGTGCCAGCAGCTTAGACATATCTCCTAGCACAGATACGCGGTATTTT
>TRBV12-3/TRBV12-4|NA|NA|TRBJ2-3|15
CASRFSRASTDTQYF
TGTGCCAGCAGGTTTAGCCGGGCAAGCACAGATACGCAGTATTTT
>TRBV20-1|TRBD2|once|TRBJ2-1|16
CSARGVTSGSYNEQFF
TGCAGTGCTAGAGGAGTTACTAGCGGGTCCTACAATGAGCAGTTCTTC
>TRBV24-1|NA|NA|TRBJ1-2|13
CATSESANYGYTF
TGTGCCACCAGTGAGTCCGCCAACTATGGCTACACCTTC
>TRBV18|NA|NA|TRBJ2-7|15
CASSPFTSPGDEQYF
TGTGCCAGCTCACCATTCACGAGTCCCGGGGACGAGCAGTACTTC
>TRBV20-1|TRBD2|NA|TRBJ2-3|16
CSARALASGRAGTQYF
TGCAGTGCTAGAGCCCTAGCTAGCGGGAGGGCCGGTACGCAGTATTTT
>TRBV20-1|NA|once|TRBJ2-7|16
CSARGLDREFFYEQYF
TGCAGTGCTAGAGGGCTTGACAGAGAATTCTTCTACGAGCAGTACTTC
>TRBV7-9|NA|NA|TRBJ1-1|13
CASSCGTDTEAFF
TGTGCCAGCAGCTGTGGGACGGACACTGAAGCTTTCTTT